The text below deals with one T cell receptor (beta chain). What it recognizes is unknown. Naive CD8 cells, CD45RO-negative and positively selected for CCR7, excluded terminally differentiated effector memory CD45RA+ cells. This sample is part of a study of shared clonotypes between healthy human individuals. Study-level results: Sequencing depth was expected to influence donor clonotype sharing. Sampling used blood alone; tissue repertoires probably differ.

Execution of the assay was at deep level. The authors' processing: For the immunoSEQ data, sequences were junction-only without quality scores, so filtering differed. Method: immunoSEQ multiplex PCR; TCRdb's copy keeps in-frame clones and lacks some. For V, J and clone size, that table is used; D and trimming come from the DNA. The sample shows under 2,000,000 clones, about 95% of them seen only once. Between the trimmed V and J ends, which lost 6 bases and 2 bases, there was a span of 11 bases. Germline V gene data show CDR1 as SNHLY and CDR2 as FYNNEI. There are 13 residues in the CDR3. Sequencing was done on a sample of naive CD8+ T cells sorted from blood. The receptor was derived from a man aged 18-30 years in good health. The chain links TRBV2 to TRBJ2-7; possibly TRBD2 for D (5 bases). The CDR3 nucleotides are TGTGCCAGCAGGCCGAGTAGCGCCTACGAGCAGTACTTC. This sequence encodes CASRPSSAYEQYF.